This T cell receptor beta chain was identified in a study of T cells after yellow fever vaccination. Study results and caveats: Post-booster repertoires again held most primary-vaccination clones (about 95% CD4, about 88% CD8).

A note on this clonotype: Its antigen remains unknown.

Via MiXCR, TCRdb re-called the 5' RACE reads, giving one row per CDR3 protein. The table records some 200,000 distinct CDR3 sequences, under 3.5% of them present only once. This receptor was obtained from a man in his late teens or twenties who received the YFV17D yellow fever vaccine. The input for sequencing was CD4+ T cells sorted from PBMCs, taken 10 days after the yellow fever booster vaccination.

The CDR3 DNA reads TGTGCCAGCAGTTTTGCGCAGATTAATGAAAAACTGTTTTTT. It yields the protein CASSFAQINEKLFF. V usage is TRBV12-3 or TRBV12-4 and J usage is TRBJ1-4; D remains ambiguous. V shed 3 bases and J shed 4 bases, with 9 bases lying between them. The CDR3 is made up of 14 amino acids.